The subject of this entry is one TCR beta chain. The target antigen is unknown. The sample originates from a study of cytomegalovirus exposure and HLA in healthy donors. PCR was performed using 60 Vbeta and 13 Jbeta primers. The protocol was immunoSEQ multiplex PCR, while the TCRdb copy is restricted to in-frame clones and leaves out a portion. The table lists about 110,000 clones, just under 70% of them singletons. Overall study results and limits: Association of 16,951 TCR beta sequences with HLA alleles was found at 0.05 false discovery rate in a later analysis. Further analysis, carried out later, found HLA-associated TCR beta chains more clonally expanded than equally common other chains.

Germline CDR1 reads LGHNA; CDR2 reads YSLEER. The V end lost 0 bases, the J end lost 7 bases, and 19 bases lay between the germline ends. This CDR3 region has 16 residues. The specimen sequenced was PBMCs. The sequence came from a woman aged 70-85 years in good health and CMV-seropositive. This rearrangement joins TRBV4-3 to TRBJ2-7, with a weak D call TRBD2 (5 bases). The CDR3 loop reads CASSQDLRIERWEQYF. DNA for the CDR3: TGCGCCAGCAGCCAAGATTTGCGTATCGAGCGGTGGGAGCAGTACTTC.